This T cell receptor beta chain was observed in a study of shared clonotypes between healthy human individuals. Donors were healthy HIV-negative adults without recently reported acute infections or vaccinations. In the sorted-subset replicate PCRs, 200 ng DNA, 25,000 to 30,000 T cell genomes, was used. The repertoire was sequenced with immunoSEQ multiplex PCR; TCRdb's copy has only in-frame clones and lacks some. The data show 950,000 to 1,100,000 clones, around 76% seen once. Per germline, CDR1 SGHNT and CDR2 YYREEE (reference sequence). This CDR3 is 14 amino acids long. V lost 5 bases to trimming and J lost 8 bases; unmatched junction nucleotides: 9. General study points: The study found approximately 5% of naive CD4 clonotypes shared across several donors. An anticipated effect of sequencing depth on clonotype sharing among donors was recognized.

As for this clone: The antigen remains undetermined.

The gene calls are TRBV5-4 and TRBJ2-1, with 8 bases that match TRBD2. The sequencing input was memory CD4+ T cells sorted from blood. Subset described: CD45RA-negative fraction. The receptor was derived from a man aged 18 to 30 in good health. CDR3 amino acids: CASRFLAGKDEQFF. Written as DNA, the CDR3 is TGTGCCAGCAGGTTCCTAGCGGGTAAGGATGAGCAGTTCTTC.